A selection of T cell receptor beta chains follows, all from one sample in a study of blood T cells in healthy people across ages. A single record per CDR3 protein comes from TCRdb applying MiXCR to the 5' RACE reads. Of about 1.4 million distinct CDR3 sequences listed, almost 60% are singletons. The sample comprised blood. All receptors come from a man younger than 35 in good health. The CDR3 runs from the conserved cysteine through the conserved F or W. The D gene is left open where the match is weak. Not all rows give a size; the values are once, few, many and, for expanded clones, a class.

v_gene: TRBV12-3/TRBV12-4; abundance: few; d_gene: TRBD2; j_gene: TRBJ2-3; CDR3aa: CASSGPSGGTVDTQYF; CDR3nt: TGTGCCAGCAGTGGCCCTAGCGGGGGGACTGTGGATACGCAGTATTTT
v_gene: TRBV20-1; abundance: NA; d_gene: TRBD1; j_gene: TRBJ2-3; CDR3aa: CSAERDRAGDTQYF; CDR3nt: TGCAGTGCTGAACGGGACAGGGCAGGAGATACGCAGTATTTT
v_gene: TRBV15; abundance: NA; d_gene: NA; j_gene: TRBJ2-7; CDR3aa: CATEMADSYEQYF; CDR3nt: TGTGCCACCGAGATGGCCGACTCCTACGAGCAGTACTTC
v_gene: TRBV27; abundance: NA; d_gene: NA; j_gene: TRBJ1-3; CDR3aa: CASSSPGSGNTIYF; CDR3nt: TGTGCCAGCAGTTCCCCGGGGTCTGGAAACACCATATATTTT
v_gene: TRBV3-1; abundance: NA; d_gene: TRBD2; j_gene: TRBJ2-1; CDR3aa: CASSQHSGTLIEQFF; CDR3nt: TGTGCCAGCAGCCAACACAGCGGGACCCTTATTGAGCAGTTCTTC
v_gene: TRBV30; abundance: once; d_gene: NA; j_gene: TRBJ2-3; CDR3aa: CASTPTGQSTDTQYF; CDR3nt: TGTGCCTCCACACCGACAGGCCAAAGCACAGATACGCAGTATTTT
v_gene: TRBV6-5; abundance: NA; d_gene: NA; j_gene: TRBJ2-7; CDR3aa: CASSYSADWSSYEQYF; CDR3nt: TGTGCCAGCAGTTACTCAGCGGACTGGAGCTCCTACGAGCAGTACTTC
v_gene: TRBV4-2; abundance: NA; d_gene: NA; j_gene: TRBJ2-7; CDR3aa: CASSPPPYITGSSYEQYF; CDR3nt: TGTGCCAGCAGCCCCCCTCCTTATATAACAGGGAGCTCCTACGAGCAGTACTTC
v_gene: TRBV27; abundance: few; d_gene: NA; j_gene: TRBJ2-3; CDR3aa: CAARGWAKQYF; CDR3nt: TGTGCTGCTAGAGGGTGGGCTAAGCAGTATTTT
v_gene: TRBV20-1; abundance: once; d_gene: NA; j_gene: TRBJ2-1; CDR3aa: CSAPERSSYNEQFF; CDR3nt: TGCAGTGCTCCGGAACGCTCATCCTACAATGAGCAGTTCTTC
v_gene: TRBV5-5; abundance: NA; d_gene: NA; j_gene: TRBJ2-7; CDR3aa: CASSLGFSTYEQYF; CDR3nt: TGTGCCAGCAGCTTGGGCTTCTCCACCTACGAGCAGTACTTC
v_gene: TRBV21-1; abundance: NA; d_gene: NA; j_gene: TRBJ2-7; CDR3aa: CASSKVKEGSYEQYF; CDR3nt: TGTGCCAGCAGCAAAGTCAAAGAGGGCTCCTACGAGCAGTACTTC
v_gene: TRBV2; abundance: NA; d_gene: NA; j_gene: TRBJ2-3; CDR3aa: CASSPGHGEQYF; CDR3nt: TGTGCCAGCAGTCCCGGTCACGGTGAGCAGTATTTT
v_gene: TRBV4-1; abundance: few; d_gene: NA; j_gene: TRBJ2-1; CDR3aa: CASSRGTTTYNEQFF; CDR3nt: TGCGCCAGCAGCCGCGGGACCACGACCTACAATGAGCAGTTCTTC
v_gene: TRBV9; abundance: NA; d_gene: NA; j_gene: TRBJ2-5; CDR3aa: CASSEEGDGRETQYF; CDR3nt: TGTGCCAGCAGCGAAGAAGGGGATGGAAGGGAGACCCAGTACTTC
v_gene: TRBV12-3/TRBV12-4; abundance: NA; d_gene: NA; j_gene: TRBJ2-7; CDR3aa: CASRNDRYEQYF; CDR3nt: TGTGCCAGCAGGAACGACAGATACGAGCAGTACTTC
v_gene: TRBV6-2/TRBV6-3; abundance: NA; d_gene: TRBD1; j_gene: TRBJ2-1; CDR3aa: CASSSTGDSSYNEQFF; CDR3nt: TGTGCCAGCAGTTCCACAGGGGACAGCTCCTACAATGAGCAGTTCTTC
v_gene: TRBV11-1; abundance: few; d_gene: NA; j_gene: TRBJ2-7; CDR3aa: CASSLNVYEQYF; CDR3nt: TGTGCCAGCAGCTTAAACGTCTACGAGCAGTACTTC
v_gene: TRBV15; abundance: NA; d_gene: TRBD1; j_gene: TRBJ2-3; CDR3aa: CATSRVGTASGSDTQYF; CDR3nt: TGTGCCACCAGCAGAGTAGGGACAGCATCCGGGTCGGATACGCAGTATTTT
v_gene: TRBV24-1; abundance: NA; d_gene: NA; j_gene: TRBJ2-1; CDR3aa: CATSLGDEQFF; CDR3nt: TGTGCCACCAGTTTAGGTGATGAGCAGTTCTTC
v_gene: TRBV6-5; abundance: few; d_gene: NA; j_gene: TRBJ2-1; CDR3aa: CASREMSIHEQFF; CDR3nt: TGTGCCAGCAGGGAGATGTCCATCCATGAGCAGTTCTTC
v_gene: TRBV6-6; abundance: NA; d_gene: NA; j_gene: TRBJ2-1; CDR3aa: CASSYSIGPGFEQFF; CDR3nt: TGTGCCAGCAGTTACTCGATCGGGCCGGGATTTGAGCAGTTCTTC
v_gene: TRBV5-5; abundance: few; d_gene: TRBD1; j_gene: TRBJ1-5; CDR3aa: CASSPGAGTGGNQPQHF; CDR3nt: TGTGCCAGCAGCCCAGGAGCCGGGACAGGGGGCAATCAGCCCCAGCATTTT
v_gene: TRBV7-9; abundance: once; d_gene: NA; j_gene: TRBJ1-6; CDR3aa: CASSFLTDNSPLHF; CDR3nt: TGTGCCAGCAGCTTTTTAACAGATAATTCACCCCTCCACTTT
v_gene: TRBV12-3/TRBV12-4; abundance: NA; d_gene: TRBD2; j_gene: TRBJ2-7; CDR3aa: CASSLPSRYSGGNRYEQYF; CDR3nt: TGTGCCAGCAGTTTACCATCACGCTACAGCGGGGGGAACCGCTACGAGCAGTACTTC
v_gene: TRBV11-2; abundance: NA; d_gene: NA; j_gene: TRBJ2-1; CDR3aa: CASSLGKGLISPYNEQFF; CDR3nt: TGTGCCAGCAGCTTAGGGAAGGGGCTAATCTCTCCCTACAATGAGCAGTTCTTC
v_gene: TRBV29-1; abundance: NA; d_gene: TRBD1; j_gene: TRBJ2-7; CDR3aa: CSAYRGNTYEQYF; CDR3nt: TGCAGCGCCTACAGGGGGAATACCTACGAGCAGTACTTC
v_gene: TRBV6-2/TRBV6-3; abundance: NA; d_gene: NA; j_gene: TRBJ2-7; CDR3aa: CASSSDGAELSYEQYF; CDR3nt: TGTGCCAGCAGTTCCGACGGGGCCGAACTCTCCTACGAGCAGTACTTC
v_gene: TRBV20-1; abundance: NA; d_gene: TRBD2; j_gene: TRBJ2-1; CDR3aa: CSARYSAGDHYNEQFF; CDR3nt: TGCAGTGCTAGATACTCAGCGGGGGATCACTACAATGAGCAGTTCTTC
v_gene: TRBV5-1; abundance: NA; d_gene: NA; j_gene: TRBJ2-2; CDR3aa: CASSLGQAGENTGELFF; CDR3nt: TGCGCCAGCAGCTTGGGACAGGCCGGGGAGAACACCGGGGAGCTGTTTTTT
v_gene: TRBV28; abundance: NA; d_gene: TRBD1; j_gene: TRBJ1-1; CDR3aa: CATARDRGEAFF; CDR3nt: TGTGCCACCGCAAGAGACAGGGGTGAAGCTTTCTTT
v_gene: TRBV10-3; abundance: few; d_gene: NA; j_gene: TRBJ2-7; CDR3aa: CAISGAGYEQYF; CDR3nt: TGTGCCATCAGTGGGGCTGGTTACGAGCAGTACTTC
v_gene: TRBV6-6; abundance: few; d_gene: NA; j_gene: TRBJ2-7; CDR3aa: CASRDSVFSYEQYF; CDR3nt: TGTGCCAGCAGGGACAGCGTCTTTTCCTACGAGCAGTACTTC
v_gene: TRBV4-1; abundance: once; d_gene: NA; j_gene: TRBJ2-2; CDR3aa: CASSQRHGTGELFF; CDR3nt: TGCGCCAGCAGCCAGCGGCATGGCACCGGGGAGCTGTTTTTT
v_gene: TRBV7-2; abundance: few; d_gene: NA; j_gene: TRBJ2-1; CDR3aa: CASSSPAASYNEQFF; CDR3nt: TGTGCCAGCAGCTCACCAGCAGCCTCCTACAATGAGCAGTTCTTC
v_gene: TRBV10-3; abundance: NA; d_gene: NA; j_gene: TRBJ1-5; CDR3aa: CAISESRGGNQPQHF; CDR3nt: TGTGCCATCAGTGAGTCTAGGGGTGGCAATCAGCCCCAGCATTTT
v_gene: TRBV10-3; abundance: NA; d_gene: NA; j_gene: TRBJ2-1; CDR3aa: CAITDAVEGRVRLNEQFF; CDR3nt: TGTGCCATCACTGACGCCGTCGAGGGTAGAGTACGGCTCAATGAGCAGTTCTTC
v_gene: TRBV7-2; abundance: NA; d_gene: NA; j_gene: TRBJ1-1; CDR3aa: CASSLTPGGANTEAFF; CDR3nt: TGTGCCAGCAGCTTAACACCGGGGGGGGCGAACACTGAAGCTTTCTTT
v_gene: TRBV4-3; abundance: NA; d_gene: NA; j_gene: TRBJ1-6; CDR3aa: CASSHGVWDSPLHF; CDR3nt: TGCGCCAGCAGCCATGGGGTTTGGGATTCACCCCTCCACTTT
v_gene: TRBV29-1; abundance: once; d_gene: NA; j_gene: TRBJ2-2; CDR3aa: CSAQVGALTGELFF; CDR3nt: TGCAGCGCCCAAGTGGGGGCTCTTACCGGGGAGCTGTTTTTT
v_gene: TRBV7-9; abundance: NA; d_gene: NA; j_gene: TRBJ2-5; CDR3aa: CASSLSENNEQYF; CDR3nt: TGTGCCAGCAGCTTATCGGAAAACAATGAGCAGTACTTC
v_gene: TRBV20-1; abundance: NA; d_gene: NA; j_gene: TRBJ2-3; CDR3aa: CSAGTPSTDTQYF; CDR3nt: TGCAGTGCTGGGACACCGAGCACAGATACGCAGTATTTT
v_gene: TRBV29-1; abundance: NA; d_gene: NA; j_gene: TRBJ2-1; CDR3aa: CSTVNSPDEQFF; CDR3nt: TGCAGCACCGTCAATTCCCCTGATGAGCAGTTCTTC
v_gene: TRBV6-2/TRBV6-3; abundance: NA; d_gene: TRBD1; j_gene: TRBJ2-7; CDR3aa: CASSSTGQGTNEQYF; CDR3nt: TGTGCCAGCAGTTCTACCGGACAGGGGACCAACGAGCAGTACTTC
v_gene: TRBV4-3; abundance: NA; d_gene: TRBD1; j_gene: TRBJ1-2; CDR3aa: CAGSPNPGQGAYGYTF; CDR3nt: TGCGCCGGCAGTCCAAATCCGGGACAGGGAGCTTATGGCTACACCTTC
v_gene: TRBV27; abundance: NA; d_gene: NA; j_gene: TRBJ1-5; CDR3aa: CVSSLSGIYSQPQHF; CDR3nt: TGTGTCAGCAGTTTATCCGGGATCTATAGTCAGCCCCAGCATTTT
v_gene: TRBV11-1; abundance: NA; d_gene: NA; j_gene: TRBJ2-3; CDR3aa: CASREEQGRTDTQYF; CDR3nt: TGTGCCAGCAGGGAGGAACAGGGCCGCACAGATACGCAGTATTTT
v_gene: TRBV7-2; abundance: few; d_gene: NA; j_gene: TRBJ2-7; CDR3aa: CASSLDGLSIAYEQYF; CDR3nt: TGTGCCAGCAGCTTGGATGGACTCTCAATCGCCTACGAGCAGTACTTC
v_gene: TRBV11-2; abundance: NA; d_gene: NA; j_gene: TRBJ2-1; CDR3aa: CASSPVFGDSYNEQFF; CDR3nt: TGTGCCAGCAGCCCAGTTTTTGGGGATTCCTACAATGAGCAGTTCTTC